This T cell receptor beta chain was retrieved from a study of T cells in Graves' hyperthyroidism and ophthalmopathy (dated 2019 in TCRdb). Study-wide context: Peripheral blood samples were taken at initial diagnosis, before any treatment was given. To identify distinguishing TCR V-J signatures, a discovery cohort of roughly 100 patients was used, comprising 43 with Graves' ophthalmopathy and about 59 with stable Graves' hyperthyroidism. Prospective prediction of ophthalmopathy was tested in an independent validation cohort consisting of 18 to 20 hyperthyroidism patients and more than 15 patients who later progressed to ophthalmopathy. For training and testing, the 110 or so patients in the discovery cohort were randomly divided in a 7:3 ratio. Thyroid tissue and blood T-cell repertoires from about six Graves' hyperthyroidism patients were also compared in the study. Following sampling, methimazole starting at 30 mg daily was given to hyperthyroidism patients, and high-dose intravenous methylprednisolone was given to ophthalmopathy patients. According to the paper, TCR Vbeta CDR3 sequencing was carried out on about 140 peripheral blood samples, which came from fewer than 50 ophthalmopathy, 75 or so hyperthyroidism and roughly 17 progressor patients.

Cut back by 2 bases and 7 bases, the V and J ends lie 5 bases apart. The germline V gene yields SGHTA for CDR1 and FQGNSA for CDR2. Counted from cysteine to phenylalanine, this CDR3 has 11 amino acids. The CDR3 DNA has 33 bases and is translated from base 1. As for this clonotype: Its binding antigen is unknown. No quality values exist for individual bases; no much larger clone is one base distant.

Amplification of TCR beta CDR3 regions was carried out from RNA transcripts. A first-round RT-PCR of the TCR CDR3 used the HTBI primer set with the Qiagen OneStep RT-PCR kit. Libraries were constructed in a second round of multiplex PCR, after which size selection and purification were performed. The libraries were sequenced on an Illumina HiSeq2000 using paired-end 100 bp reads. The paper's processing steps were these. SOAPnuke was used to process the raw data, throwing out any read that contained adapters or uncalled bases, had a mean Phred below 15, or lacked an exact constant-primer or identifier match. High-quality paired reads were merged with COPE v1.2.5, and unique nucleotide sequences were defined as clonotypes. Clonotypes were aligned to IMGT TRBV, TRBD and TRBJ reference segments using MiTCR v1.1. The analysis was restricted to V-J combinations with a frequency above 0.0001, which together covered 99.2% of the repertoires. The TCS score was defined as the ratio of F50 (clonal expansion) to E x V (chaos), calculated using BLOSUM62-based TCRdist between CDR3 peptides within each V-J. Welch's t-statistics and random forest reduced roughly 530 V-J features to 13, which were used in a naive Bayes classifier (R e1071). The public reads were reprocessed in TCRdb via fastp at Q25 and MiXCR, keeping in-frame beta chains. Merged by CDR3 protein, the rows form single entries marked with the most common genes and DNA. TCRdb's processing, not the authors', yielded these V and J calls. Counted in this sample were 95,000 to 110,000 distinct CDR3 sequences; about 15% of them appeared once. Together, the top ten hold under 45% of the sample.

Results and caveats for the whole study, not just this receptor: No statistical method was used to fix the sample size in advance, and group allocation was not hidden from the investigators. Most expanded thyroid clonotypes (frequency above 0.001) were also found in blood, which suggests that blood repertoires may mirror thyroid immune responses. In cross-validation, a model built on a 13 V-J signature told ophthalmopathy apart from stable hyperthyroidism with approximately 90% sensitivity and roughly 81% specificity, and in testing the same model reached 80%/75%. In validation, the model predicted progression to ophthalmopathy with over 65% sensitivity and around 72% specificity, a median of approximately 6.5 months before onset.

A patient counted as having stable Graves' hyperthyroidism if no progression to ophthalmopathy occurred over 18 months of follow-up. Hyperthyroidism patients were aged 18 to 65 years and newly diagnosed, with disease duration of less than 2 months. The study excluded patients with uncontrolled infections, other autoimmune diseases, pregnancy or lactation. Diagnoses relied on clinical symptoms, serum thyroxine and TRAb, thyroid ultrasound and orbital computed tomography. PBMCs were isolated from 10 ml of fresh peripheral blood by Ficoll-Paque density gradient centrifugation. Trizol reagent was used to extract total RNA, and RNA quality was then checked on an Agilent 2100 Bioanalyzer.

The sequence joins TRBV7-2 to TRBJ1-1, with the D gene not clear enough to name. The sequenced sample consisted of blood. This clonotype originated in a woman between 50 and 59 years old with Graves' hyperthyroidism. The nucleotide sequence is given as TGTGCCAGCAGCTTATGGGGTGAAGCTTTCTTT. Its protein product is CASSLWGEAFF.